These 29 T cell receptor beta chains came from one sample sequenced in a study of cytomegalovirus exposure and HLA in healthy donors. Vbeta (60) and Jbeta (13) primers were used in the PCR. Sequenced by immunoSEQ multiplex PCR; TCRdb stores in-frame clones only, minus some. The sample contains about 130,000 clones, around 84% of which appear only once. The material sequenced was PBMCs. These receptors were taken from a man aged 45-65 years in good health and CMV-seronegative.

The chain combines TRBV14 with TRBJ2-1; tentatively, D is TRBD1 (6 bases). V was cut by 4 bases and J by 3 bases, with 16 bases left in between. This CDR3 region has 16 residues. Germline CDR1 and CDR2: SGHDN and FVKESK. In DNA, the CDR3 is TGTGCCAGCAGCCCGGCGACAGGTAAATACTACAATGAGCAGTTCTTC. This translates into CASSPATGKYYNEQFF.

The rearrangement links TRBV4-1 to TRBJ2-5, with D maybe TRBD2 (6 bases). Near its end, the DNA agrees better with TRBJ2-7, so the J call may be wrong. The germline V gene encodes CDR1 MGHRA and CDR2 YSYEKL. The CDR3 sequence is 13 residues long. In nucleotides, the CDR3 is TGCGCCAGCAGCCCGGAGGGGTCCTACGAGCAGTACTTC. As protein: CASSPEGSYEQYF.

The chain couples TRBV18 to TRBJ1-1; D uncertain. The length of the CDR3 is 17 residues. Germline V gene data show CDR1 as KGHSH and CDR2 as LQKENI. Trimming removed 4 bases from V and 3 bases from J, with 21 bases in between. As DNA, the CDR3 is TGTGCCAGCTCACGGTCCTTGGGTGATTTGAGGTACACTGAAGCTTTCTTT. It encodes CASSRSLGDLRYTEAFF.

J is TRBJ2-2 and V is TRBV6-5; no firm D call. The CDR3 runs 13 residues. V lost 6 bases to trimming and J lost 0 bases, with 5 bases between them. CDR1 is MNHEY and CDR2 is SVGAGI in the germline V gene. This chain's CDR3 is CASRLANTGELFF. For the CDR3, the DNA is TGTGCCAGCAGATTAGCGAACACCGGGGAGCTGTTTTTT.

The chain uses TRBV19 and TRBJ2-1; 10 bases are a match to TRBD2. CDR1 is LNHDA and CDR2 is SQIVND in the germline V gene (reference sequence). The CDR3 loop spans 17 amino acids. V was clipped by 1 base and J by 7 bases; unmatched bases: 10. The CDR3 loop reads CASSIAAQGLALNEQFF. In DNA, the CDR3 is TGTGCCAGTAGTATAGCCGCCCAGGGACTAGCGTTGAATGAGCAGTTCTTC.

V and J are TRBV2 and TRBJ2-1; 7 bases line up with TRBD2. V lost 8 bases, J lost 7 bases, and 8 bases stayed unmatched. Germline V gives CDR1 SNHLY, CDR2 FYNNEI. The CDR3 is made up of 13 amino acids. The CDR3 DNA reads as TGTGCCAGCTACTACTCAGCGGGGAATGAGCAGTTCTTC. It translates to CASYYSAGNEQFF.

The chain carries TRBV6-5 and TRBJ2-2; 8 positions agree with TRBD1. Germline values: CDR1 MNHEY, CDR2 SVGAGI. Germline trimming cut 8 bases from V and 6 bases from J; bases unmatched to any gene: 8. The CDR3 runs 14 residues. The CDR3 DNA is TGTGCCAGCGAAGGACAGGGTTATGCCGGGGAGCTGTTTTTT. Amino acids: CASEGQGYAGELFF.

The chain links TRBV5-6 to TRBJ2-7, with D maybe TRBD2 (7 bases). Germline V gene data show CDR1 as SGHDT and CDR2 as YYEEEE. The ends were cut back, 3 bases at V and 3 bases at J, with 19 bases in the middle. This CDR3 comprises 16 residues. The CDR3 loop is CASSSAGGAVGYEQYF. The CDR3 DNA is TGTGCCAGCAGCTCTGCTGGGGGGGCCGTCGGCTACGAGCAGTACTTC.

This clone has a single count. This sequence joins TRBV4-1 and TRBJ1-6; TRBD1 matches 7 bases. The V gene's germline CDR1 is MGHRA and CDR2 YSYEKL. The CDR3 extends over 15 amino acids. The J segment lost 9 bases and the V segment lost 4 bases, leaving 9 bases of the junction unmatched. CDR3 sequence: CASSRGRQGTSPLHF. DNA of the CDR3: TGCGCCAGCAGCCGAGGTAGACAGGGAACTTCACCCCTCCACTTT.

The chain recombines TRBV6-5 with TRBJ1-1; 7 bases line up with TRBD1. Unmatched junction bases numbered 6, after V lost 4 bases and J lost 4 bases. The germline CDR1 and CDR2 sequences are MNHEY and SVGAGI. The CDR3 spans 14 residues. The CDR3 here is CASSWTGDGTEAFF. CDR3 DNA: TGTGCCAGCAGTTGGACAGGAGATGGCACTGAAGCTTTCTTT.

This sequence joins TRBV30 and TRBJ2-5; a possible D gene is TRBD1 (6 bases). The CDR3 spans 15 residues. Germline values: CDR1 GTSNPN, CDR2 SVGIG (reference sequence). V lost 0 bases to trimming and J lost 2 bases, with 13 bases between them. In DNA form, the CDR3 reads TGTGCCTGGAGTGTAGGACAGCTGCTACAAGAGACCCAGTACTTC. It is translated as CAWSVGQLLQETQYF.

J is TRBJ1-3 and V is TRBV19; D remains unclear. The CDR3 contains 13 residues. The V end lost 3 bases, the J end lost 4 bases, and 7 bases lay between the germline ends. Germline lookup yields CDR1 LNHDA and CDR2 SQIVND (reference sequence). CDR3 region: CASSILPGNTIYF. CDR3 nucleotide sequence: TGTGCCAGTAGTATCCTCCCGGGAAACACCATATATTTT.

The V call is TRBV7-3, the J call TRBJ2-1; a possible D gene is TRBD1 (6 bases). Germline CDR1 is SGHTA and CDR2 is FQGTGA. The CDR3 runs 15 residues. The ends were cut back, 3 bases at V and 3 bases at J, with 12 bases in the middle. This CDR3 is CASSFTGSSYNEQFF. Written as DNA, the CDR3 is TGTGCCAGCAGCTTCACAGGGTCGAGCTACAATGAGCAGTTCTTC.

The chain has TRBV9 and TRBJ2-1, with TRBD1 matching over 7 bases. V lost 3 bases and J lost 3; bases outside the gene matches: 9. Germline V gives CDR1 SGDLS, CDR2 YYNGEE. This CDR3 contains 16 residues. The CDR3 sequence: CASSAQTGISYNEQFF. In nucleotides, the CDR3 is TGTGCCAGCAGCGCACAGACAGGGATAAGCTACAATGAGCAGTTCTTC. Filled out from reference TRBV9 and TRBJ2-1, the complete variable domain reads DSGVTQTPKHLITATGQRVTLRCSPRSGDLSVYWYQQSLDQGLQFLIQYYNGEERAKGNILERFSAQQFPDLHSELNLSSLELGDSALYFCASSAQTGISYNEQFFGPGTRLTVL.

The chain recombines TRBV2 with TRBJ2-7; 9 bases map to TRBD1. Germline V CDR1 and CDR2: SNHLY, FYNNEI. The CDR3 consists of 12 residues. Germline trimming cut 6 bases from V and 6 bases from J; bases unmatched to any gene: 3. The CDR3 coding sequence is TGTGCCAGCAGCCCGACAGGGGGCGAGCAGTACTTC. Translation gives CASSPTGGEQYF.

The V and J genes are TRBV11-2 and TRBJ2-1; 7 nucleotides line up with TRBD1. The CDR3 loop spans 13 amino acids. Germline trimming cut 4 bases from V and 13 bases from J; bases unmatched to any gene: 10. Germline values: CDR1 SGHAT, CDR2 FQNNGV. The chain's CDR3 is CASSSPRQGRQFF. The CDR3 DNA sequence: TGTGCCAGCAGCTCACCCAGACAGGGCCGCCAGTTCTTC.

The CDR3 region has the DNA TGTGCCAGCAGCGTCGGGGAGGGGAACATTCAGTACTTC. Protein sequence: CASSVGEGNIQYF. The J gene is TRBJ2-4, the V gene TRBV9; TRBD2 agrees at 7 bases. The ends lost 2 bases at V and 7 bases at J; junction bases unmatched: 3. Germline V gene lookup returns CDR1 SGDLS and CDR2 YYNGEE. The CDR3 extends over 13 amino acids.

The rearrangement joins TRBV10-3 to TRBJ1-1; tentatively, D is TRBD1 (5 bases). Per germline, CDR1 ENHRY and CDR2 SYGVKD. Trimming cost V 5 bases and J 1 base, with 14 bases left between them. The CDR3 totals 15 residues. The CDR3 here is CAISWGGGANTEAFF. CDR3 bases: TGTGCCATCAGTTGGGGGGGAGGGGCGAACACTGAAGCTTTCTTT.

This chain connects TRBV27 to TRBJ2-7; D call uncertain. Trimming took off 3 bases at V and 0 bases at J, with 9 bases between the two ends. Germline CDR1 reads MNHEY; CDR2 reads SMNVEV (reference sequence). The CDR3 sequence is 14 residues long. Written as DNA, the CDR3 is TGTGCCAGCAGTTTGTTTCCGAGCTCCTACGAGCAGTACTTC. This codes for CASSLFPSSYEQYF.

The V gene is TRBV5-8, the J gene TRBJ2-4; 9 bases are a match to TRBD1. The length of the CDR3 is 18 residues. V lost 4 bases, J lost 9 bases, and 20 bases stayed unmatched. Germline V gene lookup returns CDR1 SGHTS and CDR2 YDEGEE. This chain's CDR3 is CASSAAGTGRGAGGIQYF. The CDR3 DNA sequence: TGTGCCAGCAGCGCCGCCGGGACAGGGAGGGGGGCTGGTGGCATTCAGTACTTC.

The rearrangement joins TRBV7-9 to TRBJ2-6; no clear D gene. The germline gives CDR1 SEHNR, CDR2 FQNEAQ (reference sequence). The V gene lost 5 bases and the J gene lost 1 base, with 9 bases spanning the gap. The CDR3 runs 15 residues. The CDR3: CASSLGLSGANVLTF. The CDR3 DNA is TGTGCCAGCAGCCTGGGCTTATCTGGGGCCAACGTCCTGACTTTC.

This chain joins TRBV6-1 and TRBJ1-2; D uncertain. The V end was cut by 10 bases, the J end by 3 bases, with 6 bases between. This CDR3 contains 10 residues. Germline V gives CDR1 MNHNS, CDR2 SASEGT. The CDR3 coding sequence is TGTGCCACCTCCTACTATGGCTACACCTTC. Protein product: CATSYYGYTF.

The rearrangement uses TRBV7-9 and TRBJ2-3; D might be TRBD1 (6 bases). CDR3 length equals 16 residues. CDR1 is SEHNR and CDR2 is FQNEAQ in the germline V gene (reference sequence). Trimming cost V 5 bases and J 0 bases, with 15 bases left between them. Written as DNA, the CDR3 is TGTGCCAGCAGCCGTACTACAGGGTTTAGCACAGATACGCAGTATTTT. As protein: CASSRTTGFSTDTQYF.

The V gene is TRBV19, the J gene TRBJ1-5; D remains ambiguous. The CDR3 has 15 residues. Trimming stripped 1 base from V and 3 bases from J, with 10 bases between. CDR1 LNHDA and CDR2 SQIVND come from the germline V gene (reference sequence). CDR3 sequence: CASSIGQANNQPQHF. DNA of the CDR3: TGTGCCAGTAGTATAGGGCAGGCTAACAATCAGCCCCAGCATTTT. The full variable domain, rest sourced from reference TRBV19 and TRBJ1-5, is DGGITQSPKYLFRKEGQNVTLSCEQNLNHDAMYWYRQDPGQGLRLIYYSQIVNDFQKGDIAEGYSVSREKKESFPLTVTSAQKNPTAFYLCASSIGQANNQPQHFGDGTRLSIL.

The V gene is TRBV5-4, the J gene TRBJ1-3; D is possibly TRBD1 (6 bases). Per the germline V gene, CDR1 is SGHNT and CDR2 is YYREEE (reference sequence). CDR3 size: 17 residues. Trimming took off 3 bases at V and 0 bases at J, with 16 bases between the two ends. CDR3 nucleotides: TGTGCCAGCAGCTCAGGCGGGGGCCCCTACTCTGGAAACACCATATATTTT. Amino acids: CASSSGGGPYSGNTIYF.

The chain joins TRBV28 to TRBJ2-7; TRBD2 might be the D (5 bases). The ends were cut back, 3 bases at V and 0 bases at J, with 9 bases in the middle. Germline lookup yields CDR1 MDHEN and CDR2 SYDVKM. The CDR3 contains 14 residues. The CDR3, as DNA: TGTGCCAGCAGTTTGTCAGGAGGCTCCTACGAGCAGTACTTC. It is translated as CASSLSGGSYEQYF.

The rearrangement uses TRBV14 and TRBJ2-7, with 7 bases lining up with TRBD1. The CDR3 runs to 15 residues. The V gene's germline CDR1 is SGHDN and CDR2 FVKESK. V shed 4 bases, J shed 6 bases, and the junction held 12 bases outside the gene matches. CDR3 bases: TGTGCCAGCAGCCCCTCGCCACAGGGGTCGCGCGAGCAGTACTTC. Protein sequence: CASSPSPQGSREQYF.

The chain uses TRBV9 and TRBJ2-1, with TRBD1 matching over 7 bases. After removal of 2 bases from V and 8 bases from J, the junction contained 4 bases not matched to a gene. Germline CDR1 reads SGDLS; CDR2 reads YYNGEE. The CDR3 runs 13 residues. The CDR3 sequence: CASSVDRVDEQFF. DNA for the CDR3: TGTGCCAGCAGCGTTGACAGGGTTGATGAGCAGTTCTTC.

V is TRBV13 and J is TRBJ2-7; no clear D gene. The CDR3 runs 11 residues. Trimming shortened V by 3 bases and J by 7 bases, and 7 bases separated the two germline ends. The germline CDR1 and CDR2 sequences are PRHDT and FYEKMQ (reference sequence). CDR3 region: CASSLYAEQYF. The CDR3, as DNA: TGTGCCAGCAGCTTGTACGCGGAGCAGTACTTC.